The source of this T cell receptor beta chain is a study of blood T cell repertoires in COVID-19. Authors' methods: Amplification of reference gene primers was used by the study to estimate nucleated cell counts. Data came from immunoSEQ multiplex PCR; TCRdb stores just in-frame clones and leaves some out. That table gives V, J and clone size, and the DNA gave D and trimming. The sample lists about 480,000 clones; roughly 87% were seen once. Seattle-derived patients entered the study during active infection and were followed longitudinally. This clone has a handful of counts. Sequences were obtained from peripheral blood. This receptor was identified in a man in his late teens or twenties with COVID-19, enrolled during active disease.

CDR3 sequence (DNA): TGTGCCAGCAGCTGGGGGACAGGGGCCAAAAACATTCAGTACTTC. It yields the protein CASSWGTGAKNIQYF. The V call is TRBV5-4, the J call TRBJ2-4, with 9 bases lining up with TRBD1. The CDR3 runs to 15 residues. J lost 1 base, V lost 3 bases, and 2 bases had no gene match. Germline lookup yields CDR1 SGHNT and CDR2 YYREEE (reference sequence). Using reference TRBV5-4 and TRBJ2-4 for the parts outside the CDR3, the full variable domain is ETGVTQSPTHLIKTRGQQVTLRCSSQSGHNTVSWYQQALGQGPQFIFQYYREEENGRGNFPPRFSGLQFPNYSSELNVNALELDDSALYLCASSWGTGAKNIQYFGAGTRLSVL.